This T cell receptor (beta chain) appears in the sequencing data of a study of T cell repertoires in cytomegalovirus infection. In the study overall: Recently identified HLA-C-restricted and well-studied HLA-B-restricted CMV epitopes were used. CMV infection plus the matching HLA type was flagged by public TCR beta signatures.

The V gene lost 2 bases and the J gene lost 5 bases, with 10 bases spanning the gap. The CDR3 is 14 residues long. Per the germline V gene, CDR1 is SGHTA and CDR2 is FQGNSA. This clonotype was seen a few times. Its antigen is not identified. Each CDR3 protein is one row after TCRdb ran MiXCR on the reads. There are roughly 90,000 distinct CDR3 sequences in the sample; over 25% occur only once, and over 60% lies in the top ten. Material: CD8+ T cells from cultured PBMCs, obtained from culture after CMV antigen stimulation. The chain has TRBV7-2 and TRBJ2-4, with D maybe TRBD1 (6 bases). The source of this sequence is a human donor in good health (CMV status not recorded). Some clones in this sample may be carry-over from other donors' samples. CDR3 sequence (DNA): TGTGCCAGCAGCTTAATCAGGGGCCAAAACATTCAGTACTTC. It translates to CASSLIRGQNIQYF.